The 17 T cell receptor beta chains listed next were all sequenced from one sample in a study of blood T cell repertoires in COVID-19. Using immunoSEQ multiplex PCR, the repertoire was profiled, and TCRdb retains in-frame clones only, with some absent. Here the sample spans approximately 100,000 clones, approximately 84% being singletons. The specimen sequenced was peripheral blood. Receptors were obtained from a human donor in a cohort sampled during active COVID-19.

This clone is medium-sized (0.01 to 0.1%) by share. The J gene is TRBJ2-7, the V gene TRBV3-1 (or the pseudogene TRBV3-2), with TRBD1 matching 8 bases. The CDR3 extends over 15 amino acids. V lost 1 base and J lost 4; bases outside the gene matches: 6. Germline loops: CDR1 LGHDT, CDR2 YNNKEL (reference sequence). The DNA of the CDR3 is TGTGCCAGCAGCCAAGGGACAGGGTCGGGTTACGAGCAGTACTTC. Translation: CASSQGTGSGYEQYF.

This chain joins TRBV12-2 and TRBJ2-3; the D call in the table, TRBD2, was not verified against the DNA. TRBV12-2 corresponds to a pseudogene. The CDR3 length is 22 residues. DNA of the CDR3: TGTGCAAGTCGCTTAGTTCGTAGCGGGAGGGCCGGGGCCTTTACCCAACAAGATACGCAGTATTTT. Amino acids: CASRLVRSGRAGAFTQQDTQYF.

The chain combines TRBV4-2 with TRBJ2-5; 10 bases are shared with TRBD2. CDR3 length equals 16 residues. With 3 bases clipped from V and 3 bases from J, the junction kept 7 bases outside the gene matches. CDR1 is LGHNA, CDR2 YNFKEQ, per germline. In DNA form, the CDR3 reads TGTGCCAGCAGCCAGCATCTAGCGGGAGACGAAGAGACCCAGTACTTC. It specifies CASSQHLAGDEETQYF.

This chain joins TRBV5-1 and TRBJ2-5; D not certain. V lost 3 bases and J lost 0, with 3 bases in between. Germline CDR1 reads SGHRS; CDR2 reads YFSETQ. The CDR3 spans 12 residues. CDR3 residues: CASSSYQETQYF. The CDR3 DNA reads TGCGCCAGCAGCTCCTACCAAGAGACCCAGTACTTC. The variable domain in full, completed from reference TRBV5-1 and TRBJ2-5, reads KAGVTQTPRYLIKTRGQQVTLSCSPISGHRSVSWYQQTPGQGLQFLFEYFSETQRNKGNFPGRFSGRQFSNSRSEMNVSTLELGDSALYLCASSSYQETQYFGPGTRLLVL.

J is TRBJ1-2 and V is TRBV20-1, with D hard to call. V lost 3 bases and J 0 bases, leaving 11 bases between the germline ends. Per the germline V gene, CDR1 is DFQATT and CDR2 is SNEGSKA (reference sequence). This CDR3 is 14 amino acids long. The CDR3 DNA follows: TGCAGTGCTAGTTCAGGTAGAGCTAACTATGGCTACACCTTC. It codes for CSASSGRANYGYTF.

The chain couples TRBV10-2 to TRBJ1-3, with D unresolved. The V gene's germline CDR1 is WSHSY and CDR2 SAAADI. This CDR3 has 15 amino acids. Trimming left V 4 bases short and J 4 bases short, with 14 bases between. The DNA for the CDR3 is TGCGCCAGCAGTGCGACTCACCCCCTAGGAAACACCATATATTTT. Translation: CASSATHPLGNTIYF.

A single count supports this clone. Written as DNA, the CDR3 is TGTGCCGGTCTAGGGGCCCCTTCCTACGAGCAGTACTTC. Its translation is CAGLGAPSYEQYF. V is TRBV30 and J is TRBJ2-7; D is possibly TRBD1 (5 bases). This CDR3 comprises 13 residues. Germline values: CDR1 GTSNPN, CDR2 SVGIG (reference sequence). Trimming pared 8 bases from V and 1 base from J, leaving 15 bases between.

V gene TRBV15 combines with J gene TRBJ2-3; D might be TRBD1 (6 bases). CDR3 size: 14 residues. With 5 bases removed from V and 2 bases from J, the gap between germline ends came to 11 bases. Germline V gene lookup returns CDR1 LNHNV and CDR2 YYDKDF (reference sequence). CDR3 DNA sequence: TGTGCCACCAGCGCAGGGGACATCACAGATACGCAGTATTTT. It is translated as CATSAGDITDTQYF.

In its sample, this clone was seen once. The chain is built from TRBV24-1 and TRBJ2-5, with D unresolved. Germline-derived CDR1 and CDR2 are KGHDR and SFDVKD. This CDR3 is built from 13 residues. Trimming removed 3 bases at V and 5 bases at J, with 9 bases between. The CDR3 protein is CATSDPGVETQYF. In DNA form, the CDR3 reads TGTGCCACCAGTGATCCCGGAGTGGAGACCCAGTACTTC.

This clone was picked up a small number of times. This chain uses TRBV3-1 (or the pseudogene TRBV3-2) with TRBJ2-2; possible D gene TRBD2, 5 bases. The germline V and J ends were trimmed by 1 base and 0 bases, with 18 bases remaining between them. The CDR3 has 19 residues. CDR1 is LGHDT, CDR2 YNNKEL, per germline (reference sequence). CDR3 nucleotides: TGTGCCAGCAGCCAAGGCTGGCCTAGCCCAGGCGCGAACACCGGGGAGCTGTTTTTT. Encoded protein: CASSQGWPSPGANTGELFF.

CDR3 sequence (DNA): TGTGCCAGTGGGACAGAAAGATACAATGAGCAGTTCTTC. Amino acids: CASGTERYNEQFF. The gene calls are TRBV2 and TRBJ2-1; 7 bases fit TRBD1. The trim removed 9 bases at V and 4 bases at J, leaving 6 bases unmatched. This CDR3 comprises 13 residues. Germline CDR1 reads SNHLY; CDR2 reads FYNNEI.

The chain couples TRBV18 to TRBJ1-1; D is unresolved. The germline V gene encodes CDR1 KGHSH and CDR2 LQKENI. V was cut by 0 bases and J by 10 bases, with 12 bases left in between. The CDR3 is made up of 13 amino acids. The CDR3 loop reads CASSPPSEGAAFF. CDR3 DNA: TGTGCCAGCTCACCACCGTCAGAAGGAGCAGCTTTCTTT.

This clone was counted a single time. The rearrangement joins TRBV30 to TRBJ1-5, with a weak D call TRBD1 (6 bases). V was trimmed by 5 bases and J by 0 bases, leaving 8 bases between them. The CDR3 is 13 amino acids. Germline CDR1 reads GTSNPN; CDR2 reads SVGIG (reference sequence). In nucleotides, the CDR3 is TGTGCCTGGGGACAGTATAGCAATCAGCCCCAGCATTTT. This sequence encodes CAWGQYSNQPQHF. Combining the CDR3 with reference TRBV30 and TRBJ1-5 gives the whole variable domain SQTIHQWPATLVQPVGSPLSLECTVEGTSNPNLYWYRQAAGRGLQLLFYSVGIGQISSEVPQNLSASRPQDRQFILSSKKLLLSDSGFYLCAWGQYSNQPQHFGDGTRLSIL.

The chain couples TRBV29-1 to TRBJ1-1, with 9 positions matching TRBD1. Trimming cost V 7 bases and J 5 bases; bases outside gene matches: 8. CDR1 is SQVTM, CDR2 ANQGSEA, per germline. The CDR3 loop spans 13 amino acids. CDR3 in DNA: TGCAGCGCCAGGGGACAGGGTGGGACTGAAGCTTTCTTT. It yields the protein CSARGQGGTEAFF.

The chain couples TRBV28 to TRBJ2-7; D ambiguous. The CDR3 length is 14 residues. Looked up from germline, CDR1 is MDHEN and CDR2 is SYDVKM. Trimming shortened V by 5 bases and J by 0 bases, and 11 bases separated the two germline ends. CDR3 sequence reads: CASSRHIRSYEQYF. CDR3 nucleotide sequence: TGTGCCAGCAGTAGACATATCCGCTCCTACGAGCAGTACTTC.

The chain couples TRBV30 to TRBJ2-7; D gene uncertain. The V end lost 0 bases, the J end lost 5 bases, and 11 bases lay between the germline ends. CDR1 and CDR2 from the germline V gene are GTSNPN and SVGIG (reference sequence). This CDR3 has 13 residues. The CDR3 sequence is CAWSVSDFNEQYF. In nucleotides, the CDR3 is TGTGCCTGGAGTGTGAGTGACTTCAACGAGCAGTACTTC.

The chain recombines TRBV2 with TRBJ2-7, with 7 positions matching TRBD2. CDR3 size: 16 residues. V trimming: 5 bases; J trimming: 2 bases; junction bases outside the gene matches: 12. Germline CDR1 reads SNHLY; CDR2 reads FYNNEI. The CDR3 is CASSFGGDGLAYEQYF. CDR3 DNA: TGTGCCAGCAGTTTTGGGGGGGACGGATTAGCCTACGAGCAGTACTTC.